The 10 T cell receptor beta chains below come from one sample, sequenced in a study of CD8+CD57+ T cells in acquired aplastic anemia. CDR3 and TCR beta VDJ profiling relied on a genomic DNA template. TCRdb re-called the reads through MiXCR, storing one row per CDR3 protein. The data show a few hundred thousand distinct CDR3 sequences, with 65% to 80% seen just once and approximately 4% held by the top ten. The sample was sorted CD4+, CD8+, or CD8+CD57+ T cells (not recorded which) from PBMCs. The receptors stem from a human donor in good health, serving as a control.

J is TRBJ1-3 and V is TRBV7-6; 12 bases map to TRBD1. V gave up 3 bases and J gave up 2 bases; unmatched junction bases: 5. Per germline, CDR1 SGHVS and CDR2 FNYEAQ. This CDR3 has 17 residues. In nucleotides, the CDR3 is TGTGCCAGCAGCTTCCCGGGACAGGGGGCTACTGGAAACACCATATATTTT. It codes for CASSFPGQGATGNTIYF.

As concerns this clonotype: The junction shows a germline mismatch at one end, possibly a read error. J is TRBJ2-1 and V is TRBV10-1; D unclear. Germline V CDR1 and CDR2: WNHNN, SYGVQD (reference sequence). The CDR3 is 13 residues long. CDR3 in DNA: TGTGCCAGCAGTACCCGCGCTACAGAGAAACAGTTCTTC. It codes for CASSTRATEKQFF.

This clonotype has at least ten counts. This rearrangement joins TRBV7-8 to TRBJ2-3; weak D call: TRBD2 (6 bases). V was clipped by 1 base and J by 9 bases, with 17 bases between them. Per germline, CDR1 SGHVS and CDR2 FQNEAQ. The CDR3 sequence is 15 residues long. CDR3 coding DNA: TGTGCCAGCAGCTTAGACCAAAGGACTACCTACACGCAGTATTTT. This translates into CASSLDQRTTYTQYF.

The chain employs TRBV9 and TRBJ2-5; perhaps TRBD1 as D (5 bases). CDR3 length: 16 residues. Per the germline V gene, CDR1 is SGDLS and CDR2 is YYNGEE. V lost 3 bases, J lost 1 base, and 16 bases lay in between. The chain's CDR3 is CASSAPRDSTQETQYF. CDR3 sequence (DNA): TGTGCCAGCAGCGCCCCGCGTGACAGTACCCAAGAGACCCAGTACTTC.

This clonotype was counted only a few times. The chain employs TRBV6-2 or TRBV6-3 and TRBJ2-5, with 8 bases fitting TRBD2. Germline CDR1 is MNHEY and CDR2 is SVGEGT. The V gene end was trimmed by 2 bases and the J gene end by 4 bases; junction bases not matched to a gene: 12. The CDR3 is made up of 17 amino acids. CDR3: CASSYGTGGLALETQYF. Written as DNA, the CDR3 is TGTGCCAGCAGTTACGGTACGGGGGGGCTGGCTCTAGAGACCCAGTACTTC.

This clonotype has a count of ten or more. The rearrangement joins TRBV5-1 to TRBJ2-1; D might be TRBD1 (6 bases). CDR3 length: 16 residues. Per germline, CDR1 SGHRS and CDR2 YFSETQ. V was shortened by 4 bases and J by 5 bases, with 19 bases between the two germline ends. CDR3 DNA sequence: TGCGCCAGCAGCGAACAGACAGGACTTTTGAACAATGAGCAGTTCTTC. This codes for CASSEQTGLLNNEQFF. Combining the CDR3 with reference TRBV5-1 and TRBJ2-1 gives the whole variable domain KAGVTQTPRYLIKTRGQQVTLSCSPISGHRSVSWYQQTPGQGLQFLFEYFSETQRNKGNFPGRFSGRQFSNSRSEMNVSTLELGDSALYLCASSEQTGLLNNEQFFGPGTRLTVL.

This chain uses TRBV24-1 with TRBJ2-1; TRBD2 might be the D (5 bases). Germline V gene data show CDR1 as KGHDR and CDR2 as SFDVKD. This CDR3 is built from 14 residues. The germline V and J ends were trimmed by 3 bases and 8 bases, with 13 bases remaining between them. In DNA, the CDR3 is TGTGCCACCAGTGATCCGGACTCGGACGATGAGCAGTTCTTC. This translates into CATSDPDSDDEQFF.

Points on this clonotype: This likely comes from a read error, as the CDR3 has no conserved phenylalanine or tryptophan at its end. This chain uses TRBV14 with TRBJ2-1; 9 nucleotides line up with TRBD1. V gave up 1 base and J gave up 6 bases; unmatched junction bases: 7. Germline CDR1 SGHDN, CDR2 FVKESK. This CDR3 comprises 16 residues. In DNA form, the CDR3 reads TGTGCCAGCAGCCAAGTAGGGACAGGGTGGGGCAATGAGCAGTTCCTC. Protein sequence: CASSQVGTGWGNEQFL.

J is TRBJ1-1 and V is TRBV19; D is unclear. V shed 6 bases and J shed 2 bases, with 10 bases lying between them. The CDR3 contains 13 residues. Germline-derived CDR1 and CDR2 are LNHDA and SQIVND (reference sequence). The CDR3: CASSRAHNTEAFF. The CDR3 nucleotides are TGTGCCAGTAGCCGGGCTCATAACACTGAAGCTTTCTTT. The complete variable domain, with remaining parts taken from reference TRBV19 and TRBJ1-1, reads DGGITQSPKYLFRKEGQNVTLSCEQNLNHDAMYWYRQDPGQGLRLIYYSQIVNDFQKGDIAEGYSVSREKKESFPLTVTSAQKNPTAFYLCASSRAHNTEAFFGQGTRLTVV.

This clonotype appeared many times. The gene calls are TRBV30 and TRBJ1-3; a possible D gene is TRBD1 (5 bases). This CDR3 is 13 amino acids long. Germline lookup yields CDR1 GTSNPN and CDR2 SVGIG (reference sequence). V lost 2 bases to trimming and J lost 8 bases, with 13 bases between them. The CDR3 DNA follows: TGTGCCTGGAGTCGACCTCGAGGGGACACCATATATTTT. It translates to CAWSRPRGDTIYF.